The T cell receptor beta chain under discussion was sequenced for a study of human T cells and chemical hapten exposure. General study results and limits: TCRs whose frequency exceeded 1 in 1000 remained the same following DPC sensitization. PT1 expanded TCR numbers tracked positively with patch test score. Relative to controls, expanded TCRs formed significantly more large CDR3 similarity clusters.

Remarks on this clonotype: Its matching antigen is unknown.

CDR1 is LGHDT, CDR2 YNNKEL, per germline (reference sequence). The CDR3 consists of 15 residues. Trimming removed 3 bases at V and 1 base at J, with 12 bases between. TCRdb itself ran the RACE reads through MiXCR, one entry per CDR3 protein. The data contain hundreds of thousands of distinct CDR3 sequences, around 6% of them singletons. Stated time point: patch test 2, 6 weeks after DPC sensitization. The treatment: therapeutic diphenylcyclopropenone sensitization with weekly scalp DPC. V usage is TRBV3-1 and J usage is TRBJ1-2; D remains ambiguous. The sample here was whole blood, taken in connection with sensitization to the hapten diphenylcyclopropenone (DPC). This receptor was identified in a woman aged 18-29 years with alopecia areata. Some clones in this sample may be carry-over from other donors' samples. The CDR3 region has the DNA TGTGCCAGCAGCCAGCTGGACGGAGTTAACTATGGCTACACCTTC. It translates to CASSQLDGVNYGYTF.